This T cell receptor (beta chain) was observed in a study of CD8 T cells in ankylosing spondylitis. Overall study results and limits: A motif of eight highly homologous TCR beta variants was seen as apparently characteristic of ankylosing spondylitis blood. Significant enrichment of disease-linked clones was reportedly seen in matched ankylosing spondylitis synovial fluid. In peripheral blood, disease-linked CD8+ clones occurred at relatively low frequencies. A subset of motif variants has previously been described in the synovial fluid and blood of reactive arthritis.

Preparation of TCR beta libraries was done by quantitative 5'-RACE with molecular barcodes. TCRdb redid the calling of the 5' RACE reads with MiXCR, one entry per CDR3 protein. This sample has about 800,000 distinct CDR3 sequences, with roughly 10% found just once. Only a few counts were recorded for this clonotype. The target antigen is unknown. Sequenced material: blood, either unsorted or a sorted T cell fraction (not recorded which). The source of this sequence is a male donor with ankylosing spondylitis.

CDR3 sequence (DNA): TGCGCCAGCAGCCATTTGGGGACAGCTCGAAACTATGGCTACACCTTC. Protein product: CASSHLGTARNYGYTF. This sequence joins TRBV4-3 and TRBJ1-2, with 7 bases that match TRBD1. Germline lookup yields CDR1 LGHNA and CDR2 YSLEER. Trimming at V came to 3 bases and at J to 2 bases, leaving 9 bases not matched to a gene. This CDR3 has 16 amino acids.